Listed here are 2 T cell receptor beta chains from one sample, sequenced in a study of beta chain features in type 1 diabetes. cDNA synthesis used the whole RNA isolate, giving expressed TCRB sequences. Only in-frame clones appear in the TCRdb table, and some are missing; sequencing was by immunoSEQ multiplex PCR. The table lists hundreds of thousands of clones, 15% to 20% of them singletons. What was sequenced was naive CD4+ T cells from blood. The receptors originated from a woman under 30 in good health.

The table lists this clone with a few counts. The J gene is TRBJ2-1, the V gene TRBV6-5, with D possibly TRBD1 on 7 matching bases. The germline gives CDR1 MNHEY, CDR2 SVGAGI. The CDR3 runs 12 residues. Between the trimmed V and J ends, which lost 4 bases and 9 bases, there was a span of 10 bases. The CDR3 protein is CASSSQGGEQFF. The CDR3 DNA sequence: TGTGCCAGCAGTTCTCAGGGGGGTGAGCAGTTCTTC.

The sample holds a few counts of this clone. The CDR3 protein is CASSSQGPEETQYF. DNA for the CDR3: TGTGCCAGCAGCTCCCAAGGACCAGAAGAGACCCAGTACTTC. The rearrangement joins TRBV11-2 to TRBJ2-5, with D uncertain. The ends were cut back, 4 bases at V and 3 bases at J, with 12 bases in the middle. CDR1 SGHAT and CDR2 FQNNGV come from the germline V gene. The CDR3 length is 14 residues.